The rows below give T cell receptor beta chains drawn from one sample of a study of lymphopenia after photon versus proton radiotherapy. Data came from immunoSEQ multiplex PCR; TCRdb stores just in-frame clones and leaves some out. The sample carries about 39,000 clones, 80% to 95% recorded once. Sequencing used peripheral blood, obtained from a patient treated with photon-based radiotherapy. These receptors were obtained from a man aged 55 to 70 with cholangiocarcinoma. The conserved cysteine and the conserved F or W are not part of the CDR3 here.

v_gene	j_gene	CDR3aa
TRBV18	TRBJ1-1	ASSPMNRADMNTEAF
TRBV5-4	TRBJ1-1	ASSLITGNEAF
TRBV7-2	TRBJ2-7	ASSPSLVAGEQY
TRBV2	TRBJ1-5	ASSEGGNQPQH
TRBV6-6	TRBJ1-3	ASSYTSGNTIY
TRBV6-1	TRBJ2-5	ASSFDRGFQETQY
TRBV6-6	TRBJ1-1	ASSPAEPGNTEAF
TRBV15	TRBJ1-2	ATSRELKTATNYGYT
TRBV19	TRBJ2-7	ASSTGLAGRPY
TRBV19	TRBJ1-3	ASSAGRSSGNTIY
TRBV10-3	TRBJ2-3	ASKTGTDTQY
TRBV6-1	TRBJ1-5	ASRSITGNQPQH
TRBV6-6	TRBJ2-7	ASSFTGSEQY
TRBV10-3	TRBJ1-1	AIRQGVNTEAF
TRBV5-6	TRBJ1-2	ASSRDRVGGYT
TRBV28	TRBJ1-5	ASSYQGLSNQPQH
TRBV2	TRBJ1-1	ASSVYMNTEAF
TRBV27	TRBJ1-6	ASSLFGTALSPNSPLH
TRBV6-1	TRBJ2-7	ASRGQTYEQY
TRBV7-2	TRBJ2-5	ASSYPGQTLETQY
TRBV5-5	TRBJ2-5	ASSRNRDNQETQY
TRBV27	TRBJ2-7	ASSLGDGSYEQY
TRBV21-1	TRBJ2-1	ASPSGQGRRDEQF
TRBV7-8	TRBJ1-2	ASSPPSTDVYGYT
TRBV7-9	TRBJ2-7	ASSRLSYSYEQY
TRBV5-1	TRBJ1-5	ASSLGPGLNQPQH
TRBV11-2	TRBJ2-3	ASSLDHRVAGGTDTQY
TRBV7-9	TRBJ1-6	ASSPRTANSPLH
TRBV10-1	TRBJ2-1	ASSEGAGPGRYNEQF
TRBV9	TRBJ2-1	ASSVEGTSDDEQF
TRBV19	TRBJ1-5	ASSHLGPQH
TRBV5-1	TRBJ1-2	ASSLGWAKGYGYT
TRBV5-1	TRBJ2-2	ASRVVRGELF
TRBV28	TRBJ1-1	ASSFSSLGGQTLSGTEAF
TRBV14	TRBJ2-5	ASSPLGQETQY
TRBV2	TRBJ2-7	ASYRDQSYEQY
TRBV11-2	TRBJ1-1	ASSLVYGANTEAF
TRBV28	TRBJ2-1	ASSSPETYNEQF
TRBV2	TRBJ1-2	AAAYEVGYGYT
TRBV5-6	TRBJ2-7	ASSSGQGVTSTD
TRBV7-9	TRBJ2-5	ASSFTPSGGARETQY
TRBV10-3	TRBJ2-5	AISDLGRQKETQY
TRBV18	TRBJ2-1	ASSQDRATNEQF
TRBV6-5	TRBJ1-5	ASRPDRDQPQH
TRBV7-9	TRBJ1-1	ASSLAPNTNTEAF
TRBV10-1	TRBJ1-3	ASSRTRGNTIY
TRBV14	TRBJ2-2	ASSRLQGATGELF
TRBV14	TRBJ2-7	ASSLGTGGGYEQY
TRBV10-3	TRBJ1-1	AIGPRVATEAF
TRBV5-1	TRBJ2-2	ASRSDTNTGELF
TRBV7-2	TRBJ1-6	ASSLADVSPLH
TRBV7-9	TRBJ2-2	ASSTPGELF